The clone carrying this T cell receptor beta chain occurred once. Its antigen is still unknown. This sample is part of a study of graft-versus-host responses after intestinal transplantation. Study-wide background: Grafts that recipients had were multivisceral, liver-intestinal, or isolated intestinal transplants.

The germline V gene encodes CDR1 SGHVS and CDR2 FQNEAQ. The CDR3 is 15 residues long. Trimming removed 1 base from V and 0 bases from J, with 8 bases in between. Findings and caveats of the study: The presence of high graft-versus-host to host-versus-graft clonal ratios in allografts characterized patients with graft-donor T cell macrochimerism. Recipient bone marrow held GvH clones, some seen earlier in ileum or blood.

Sequenced by immunoSEQ multiplex PCR; TCRdb stores in-frame clones only, minus some. The table includes about 110,000 clones, approximately 92% detected once. This receptor was identified in a human donor who received an intestinal transplant. This specimen consisted of unstimulated CD8+ T cells sorted from spleen or lymph node cells, obtained before intestinal transplant. V gene TRBV7-8 combines with J gene TRBJ2-3, with D perhaps TRBD2 (5 bases). The CDR3 is CASSLVRGSTDTQYF. The CDR3 DNA sequence: TGTGCCAGCAGCTTAGTTCGGGGAAGCACAGATACGCAGTATTTT. Complete variable domain (other parts from reference TRBV7-8 and TRBJ2-3): GAGVSQSPRYKVAKRGQDVALRCDPISGHVSLFWYQQALGQGPEFLTYFQNEAQLDKSGLPSDRFFAERPEGSVSTLKIQRTQQEDSAVYLCASSLVRGSTDTQYFGPGTRLTVL.